These 2 T cell receptor beta chains originate from one sample sequenced in a study of beta chain features in type 1 diabetes. Reverse transcribing all isolated RNA meant expressed TCRB transcripts were sequenced. Produced via immunoSEQ multiplex PCR; TCRdb's table is partial and in-frame only. The repertoire includes 150,000 to 200,000 clones, roughly 60% of them detected once, and nearly 0.09% sits in the top ten. Notes on the study in general: Among all four CD4+ subsets, Type 1 diabetes patients had TCRB CDR3s that were moderately but significantly shorter.

For these TCRs, the target antigens are not known. The sequenced material came from naive CD4+ T cells from blood. These TCRs come from a man aged 25-45 years with type 1 diabetes.

The rearrangement links TRBV29-1 to TRBJ1-2; a weak D match, TRBD1 (6 bases). The CDR3 has 14 amino acids. Germline loops: CDR1 SQVTM, CDR2 ANQGSEA. Trimming took off 4 bases at V and 0 bases at J, with 12 bases between the two ends. The CDR3 DNA is TGCAGCGTTGCCAAACAGGGAGCTAACTATGGCTACACCTTC. Translation: CSVAKQGANYGYTF.

The CDR3 protein is CASSLAAGRNTGELFF. The DNA for the CDR3 is TGTGCCAGCAGCTTAGCGGCCGGAAGGAACACCGGGGAGCTGTTTTTT. The rearrangement links TRBV7-2 to TRBJ2-2, with D uncertain. Per the germline V gene, CDR1 is SGHTA and CDR2 is FQGNSA. Trimming removed 0 bases at V and 1 base at J, with 9 bases between. This CDR3 has 16 residues. The full variable domain, completed using reference TRBV7-2 and TRBJ2-2, is GAGVSQSPSNKVTEKGKDVELRCDPISGHTALYWYRQSLGQGLEFLIYFQGNSAPDKSGLPSDRFSAERTGGSVSTLTIQRTQQEDSAVYLCASSLAAGRNTGELFFGEGSRLTVL.